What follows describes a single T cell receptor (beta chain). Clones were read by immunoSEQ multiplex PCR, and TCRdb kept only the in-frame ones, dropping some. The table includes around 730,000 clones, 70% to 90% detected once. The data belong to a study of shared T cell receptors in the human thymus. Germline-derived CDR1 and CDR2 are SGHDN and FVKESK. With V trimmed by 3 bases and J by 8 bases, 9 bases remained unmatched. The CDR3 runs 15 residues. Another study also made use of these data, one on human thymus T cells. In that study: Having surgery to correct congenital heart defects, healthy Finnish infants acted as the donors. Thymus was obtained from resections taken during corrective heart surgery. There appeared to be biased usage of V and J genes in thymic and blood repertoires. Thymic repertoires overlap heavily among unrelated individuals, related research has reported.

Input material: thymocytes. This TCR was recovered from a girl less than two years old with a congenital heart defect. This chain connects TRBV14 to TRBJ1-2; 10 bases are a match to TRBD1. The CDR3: CASSQESGQGFGYTF. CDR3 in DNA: TGTGCCAGCAGCCAGGAATCGGGACAGGGGTTCGGCTACACCTTC.